The clone carrying this TCR beta chain showed up just a few times. Its antigen remains unidentified. Individual cDNA molecules each received unique molecular identifiers attached to them. TCRdb used MiXCR to reprocess the 5' RACE reads, holding one entry per CDR3 protein. The sample holds roughly 40,000 distinct CDR3 sequences, roughly 6% seen once. This sample is drawn from a study of early T cells in non-severe SARS-CoV-2 infection. About the study: Sequenced bulk RNA came from whole blood that was unsorted, and chains were unpaired.

Study results and limitations: Private and CD4 specificities were missed by VDJdb matching, skewed to anti-spike CD8.

The specimen sequenced was whole blood. This clonotype originated in an adult who was a healthcare worker with PCR-confirmed SARS-CoV-2 infection or an uninfected control (not recorded which).

CDR3 DNA sequence: TGTGCCAGTTGGGGCAGGGCGAGAGGTGAGCAGTTCTTC. Amino acids: CASWGRARGEQFF. The V gene is TRBV6-1, the J gene TRBJ2-1; TRBD1 is a possible D gene (5 bases). Germline CDR1 and CDR2: MNHNS and SASEGT. Trimming took off 9 bases at V and 9 bases at J, with 18 bases between the two ends. This CDR3 contains 13 residues.